Presented here are 28 T cell receptor beta chains from one specimen sequenced in a study of blood T cell repertoires in COVID-19. The repertoire was sequenced with immunoSEQ multiplex PCR; TCRdb's copy has only in-frame clones and lacks some. This table holds around 250,000 clones, more than 65% found once. What was sequenced was peripheral blood. Source of these receptors: a woman aged 18-30 years with acute or convalescent COVID-19.

This chain connects TRBV3-1 (or the pseudogene TRBV3-2) to TRBJ1-1, with 8 bases that match TRBD1. The length of the CDR3 is 15 residues. V was clipped by 5 bases and J by 1 base; unmatched bases: 6. Germline assignment: CDR1 LGHDT and CDR2 YNNKEL (reference sequence). The CDR3 region is CASSTRQGRNTEAFF. The CDR3, as DNA: TGTGCCAGCAGCACCCGACAGGGGAGGAACACTGAAGCTTTCTTT.

The V and J genes are TRBV28 and TRBJ1-2, with TRBD1 matching over 7 bases. Per the germline V gene, CDR1 is MDHEN and CDR2 is SYDVKM. V dropped 7 bases and J dropped 6; count of bases not matched to a gene: 11. This CDR3 is 14 amino acids long. The CDR3 region is CASTSPSGGNGYTF. In DNA, the CDR3 is TGTGCCAGCACCTCTCCTTCAGGGGGAAATGGCTACACCTTC.

The CDR3 sequence: CASSEQGLAGPDTQYF. The CDR3 coding sequence is TGTGCCAGCAGTGAGCAGGGACTAGCGGGACCAGATACGCAGTATTTT. The chain has TRBV2 and TRBJ2-3; 13 nucleotides agree with TRBD2. The V gene's germline CDR1 is SNHLY and CDR2 FYNNEI. The CDR3 is 16 amino acids. Trimming at V came to 3 bases and at J to 4 bases, leaving 4 bases not matched to a gene.

This CDR3 reads CASSTRQGSEQFF. The CDR3 nucleotides are TGTGCCAGCAGTACCCGACAGGGGTCGGAGCAGTTCTTC. The genes are TRBV27 and TRBJ2-1; 8 bases map to TRBD1. Germline values: CDR1 MNHEY, CDR2 SMNVEV (reference sequence). J lost 10 bases, V lost 5 bases, and 7 bases had no gene match. The CDR3 contains 13 residues.

The rearrangement joins TRBV21-1 to TRBJ2-3; TRBD2, the table's D call, was not compared with the DNA. TRBV21-1 is assigned pseudogene status. The CDR3 has 19 residues. DNA of the CDR3: TGTGCCAGCACAATGACCGGGACTAGCGGCCCCGGTAGCACAGATACGCAGTATTTT. As protein: CASTMTGTSGPGSTDTQYF.

This chain connects TRBV2 to TRBJ2-7; TRBD1 aligns across 10 bases. CDR1 is SNHLY and CDR2 is FYNNEI in the germline V gene. This CDR3 has 16 residues. The junction had 15 bases not matched to a gene; V was cut back by 7 bases and J by 6 bases. CDR3 nucleotide sequence: TGTGCCAGCATCTACCTCTTCCGGGACAGGGGCAGCGAGCAGTACTTC. This sequence encodes CASIYLFRDRGSEQYF.

This clone was seen only a few times. The chain uses TRBV25-1 and TRBJ1-5; D perhaps matches TRBD1 (6 bases). Germline V lookup: CDR1 MGHDK, CDR2 SYGVNS. The CDR3 totals 15 residues. V was cut by 3 bases and J by 3 bases, with 12 bases left in between. The DNA for the CDR3 is TGTGCCAGCAGTGATACAGGGCAGATCAATCAGCCCCAGCATTTT. The encoded protein is CASSDTGQINQPQHF.

The chain recombines TRBV5-1 with TRBJ1-3, with a possible D match to TRBD1 (5 bases). CDR1 SGHRS and CDR2 YFSETQ come from the germline V gene. This CDR3 is 17 amino acids long. Trimming stripped 2 bases from V and 0 bases from J, with 15 bases between. Here the CDR3 DNA reads TGCGCCAGCAGCTTTACAGGAACCCCAAACTCTGGAAACACCATATATTTT. It codes for CASSFTGTPNSGNTIYF. The whole variable domain, filled in from reference TRBV5-1 and TRBJ1-3, reads KAGVTQTPRYLIKTRGQQVTLSCSPISGHRSVSWYQQTPGQGLQFLFEYFSETQRNKGNFPGRFSGRQFSNSRSEMNVSTLELGDSALYLCASSFTGTPNSGNTIYFGEGSWLTVV.

This chain uses TRBV5-6 with TRBJ1-4, with TRBD1 as a possible D gene (6 bases). Trimming removed 3 bases from V and 8 bases from J, with 14 bases in between. The CDR3 extends over 14 amino acids. Germline V CDR1 and CDR2: SGHDT, YYEEEE. The CDR3 spells CASSSGTSREKLFF. The CDR3 region has the DNA TGTGCCAGCAGCTCCGGGACATCGAGGGAAAAACTGTTTTTT.

The chain has TRBV19 and TRBJ2-1; TRBD2 matches at 10 bases. Germline loops: CDR1 LNHDA, CDR2 SQIVND (reference sequence). The CDR3 is made up of 17 amino acids. Trimming removed 5 bases from V and 4 bases from J; junction bases left unmatched: 11. Here the CDR3 DNA reads TGTGCCAGTAGTGCCTGGACTAGCGGAGGCCCTTACAATGAGCAGTTCTTC. It encodes CASSAWTSGGPYNEQFF.

The chain has TRBV28 and TRBJ2-7, with 12 nucleotides matching TRBD2. V lost 1 base, J lost 1 base, and 5 bases stayed unmatched. The CDR3 is 17 amino acids. CDR1 and CDR2 (germline): MDHEN, SYDVKM. As DNA, the CDR3 is TGTGCCAGCAGTTTATTGACTAGCGGGAGTATATCCTACGAGCAGTACTTC. Translation gives CASSLLTSGSISYEQYF.

The CDR3 here is CASSVDPGNGGYGYTF. CDR3 nucleotides: TGTGCCAGCAGCGTAGATCCAGGGAATGGGGGGTATGGCTACACCTTC. The V and J genes are TRBV9 and TRBJ1-2; possibly TRBD1 for D (5 bases). This CDR3 region has 16 residues. From germline, CDR1 is SGDLS and CDR2 YYNGEE. V gave up 0 bases and J gave up 5 bases, with 17 bases separating them.

The chain has TRBV6-2 or TRBV6-3 and TRBJ1-2; the D is unclear. This CDR3 has 14 amino acids. The germline V and J ends were trimmed by 4 bases and 3 bases, with 12 bases remaining between them. CDR1 is MNHEY and CDR2 is SVGEGT in the germline V gene. The DNA for the CDR3 is TGTGCCAGCAGTTCAATTACCTACCACTATGGCTACACCTTC. This sequence encodes CASSSITYHYGYTF.

The chain uses TRBV6-1 and TRBJ1-4; D not resolved. The germline CDR1 and CDR2 sequences are MNHNS and SASEGT. Trimming removed 3 bases at V and 3 bases at J, with 8 bases between. The CDR3 has 14 amino acids. CDR3 sequence reads: CASSDQISNEKLFF. Written as DNA, the CDR3 is TGTGCCAGCAGTGATCAGATATCTAATGAAAAACTGTTTTTT.

This chain links TRBV2 with TRBJ2-2; 11 bases agree with TRBD2. J was trimmed by 1 base and V by 5 bases; bases with no gene match: 3. The CDR3 loop spans 16 amino acids. CDR1 SNHLY and CDR2 FYNNEI come from the germline V gene. CDR3 nucleotide sequence: TGTGCCAGCAGTCCCGGACTAGCGGGGAACACCGGGGAGCTGTTTTTT. It encodes CASSPGLAGNTGELFF. Together with reference TRBV2 and TRBJ2-2, the CDR3 gives the full variable domain: EPEVTQTPSHQVTQMGQEVILRCVPISNHLYFYWYRQILGQKVEFLVSFYNNEISEKSEIFDDQFSVERPDGSNFTLKIRSTKLEDSAMYFCASSPGLAGNTGELFFGEGSRLTVL.

V gene TRBV5-1 combines with J gene TRBJ2-3, with 7 bases matching TRBD1. V lost 4 bases and J lost 4; bases outside the gene matches: 6. From germline, CDR1 is SGHRS and CDR2 YFSETQ. The CDR3 extends over 14 amino acids. The CDR3 DNA is TGCGCCAGCAGCCAACTTGACAGGGCAGATACGCAGTATTTT. Protein product: CASSQLDRADTQYF.

V gene TRBV27 combines with J gene TRBJ1-6; no clear D. Germline CDR1 and CDR2: MNHEY and SMNVEV (reference sequence). The CDR3 has 16 residues. V shed 5 bases and J shed 4 bases, with 15 bases lying between them. The CDR3 DNA reads TGTGCCAGCAGTCACTACTCCGACGGTTATAATTCACCCCTCCACTTT. It yields the protein CASSHYSDGYNSPLHF.

This clone was seen only once. V gene TRBV9 combines with J gene TRBJ2-2, with 10 bases lining up with TRBD1. Losses at the gene ends were 4 bases for V and 6 bases for J; bases not matched to a gene: 9. The CDR3 contains 16 residues. The germline V gene has CDR1 SGDLS and CDR2 YYNGEE. This chain's CDR3 is CASSLVGQGGAGELFF. The CDR3 coding sequence is TGTGCCAGCAGCCTGGTCGGACAGGGGGGCGCCGGGGAGCTGTTTTTT. The full variable domain, its missing parts supplied by reference TRBV9 and TRBJ2-2, is DSGVTQTPKHLITATGQRVTLRCSPRSGDLSVYWYQQSLDQGLQFLIQYYNGEERAKGNILERFSAQQFPDLHSELNLSSLELGDSALYFCASSLVGQGGAGELFFGEGSRLTVL.

The chain is built from TRBV5-6 and TRBJ2-7; TRBD2 agrees at 9 bases. The J segment lost 5 bases and the V segment lost 5 bases, leaving 20 bases of the junction unmatched. The length of the CDR3 is 18 residues. Germline CDR1 SGHDT, CDR2 YYEEEE. CDR3 amino acids: CASSRSGRGREGLNEQYF. The DNA for the CDR3 is TGTGCCAGCAGTCGATCCGGTCGGGGGCGGGAGGGCCTCAACGAGCAGTACTTC.

V usage is TRBV6-5 and J usage is TRBJ1-1; 7 nucleotides agree with TRBD1. Unmatched junction bases numbered 9, after V lost 6 bases and J lost 8 bases. The germline V gene encodes CDR1 MNHEY and CDR2 SVGAGI. The CDR3 has 13 residues. As DNA, the CDR3 is TGTGCCAGCAGCCGCGGACAGGAGACAGAAGCTTTCTTT. It encodes CASSRGQETEAFF.

The chain carries TRBV2 and TRBJ2-3; D is undetermined. This CDR3 has 14 amino acids. Germline V gene lookup returns CDR1 SNHLY and CDR2 FYNNEI. The ends were cut back, 4 bases at V and 0 bases at J, with 8 bases in the middle. CDR3 protein: CASSVPESTDTQYF. Written as DNA, the CDR3 is TGTGCCAGCAGTGTCCCGGAGAGCACAGATACGCAGTATTTT.

The gene calls are TRBV9 and TRBJ1-2; D is unclear. Trimming removed 3 bases at V and 2 bases at J, with 8 bases between. Germline assignment: CDR1 SGDLS and CDR2 YYNGEE. CDR3 length: 13 amino acids. CDR3 amino acids: CASSATSNYGYTF. The DNA of the CDR3 is TGTGCCAGCAGCGCGACATCAAACTATGGCTACACCTTC.

V and J are TRBV7-9 and TRBJ2-7; TRBD1 might be the D (6 bases). The CDR3 spans 15 residues. Germline V gene sequence: CDR1 SEHNR, CDR2 FQNEAQ (reference sequence). The V and J ends lost 1 base and 4 bases respectively, with 14 bases between them. The CDR3 DNA is TGTGCCAGCAGCTTAGAGGGGACACGTAGGTACGAGCAGTACTTC. Its translation: CASSLEGTRRYEQYF.

The chain has TRBV6-5 and TRBJ1-1, with a weak D call TRBD1 (6 bases). Germline CDR1 is MNHEY and CDR2 is SVGAGI. The V and J ends lost 11 bases and 1 base respectively, with 20 bases between them. The CDR3 contains 15 residues. CDR3 region: CAGIKTDSWNTEAFF. In DNA, the CDR3 is TGTGCCGGCATAAAAACGGACAGTTGGAACACTGAAGCTTTCTTT.

This sequence joins TRBV7-2 and TRBJ2-3; perhaps TRBD2 as D (5 bases). CDR1 is SGHTA, CDR2 FQGNSA, per germline. This CDR3 has 15 amino acids. Trimming shortened V by 5 bases and J by 0 bases, and 12 bases separated the two germline ends. CDR3 coding DNA: TGTGCCAGCAGCATTGGACTCTTTAGCACAGATACGCAGTATTTT. It codes for CASSIGLFSTDTQYF.

This rearrangement joins TRBV27 to TRBJ2-7; D not resolved. Germline-derived CDR1 and CDR2 are MNHEY and SMNVEV (reference sequence). The germline V and J ends were trimmed by 5 bases and 6 bases, with 11 bases remaining between them. This CDR3 has 12 residues. In DNA form, the CDR3 reads TGTGCCAGCAGTAGAGCTGCCTCCGAGCAGTACTTC. Its translation: CASSRAASEQYF.

The chain links TRBV6-2 or TRBV6-3 to TRBJ2-7, with a possible D match to TRBD1 (6 bases). CDR1 and CDR2 (germline): MNHEY, SVGEGT. V lost 1 base to trimming and J lost 5 bases, with 15 bases between them. The CDR3 consists of 15 residues. This chain's CDR3 is CASSYFPRAGDEQYF. For the CDR3, the DNA is TGTGCCAGCAGTTACTTCCCCAGGGCAGGGGACGAGCAGTACTTC.

This clone has only a few counts. The V and J genes are TRBV6-5 and TRBJ2-7, with no clear D. The CDR3 totals 11 residues. Trimming took off 4 bases at V and 9 bases at J, with 10 bases between the two ends. Germline V gene data show CDR1 as MNHEY and CDR2 as SVGAGI. The CDR3 region has the DNA TGTGCCAGCAGTTCCTCGTCCGTGCAGTACTTC. Protein product: CASSSSSVQYF.